The next 25 T cell receptor beta chains were all read from a single sample in a study of early T cells in non-severe SARS-CoV-2 infection. A single record per CDR3 protein comes from TCRdb applying MiXCR to the 5' RACE reads. The table lists 50,000 to 65,000 distinct CDR3 sequences, around 13% of them singletons. The sample was whole blood. These TCRs come from an adult who was a healthcare worker with PCR-confirmed SARS-CoV-2 infection or an uninfected control (not recorded which).

V usage is TRBV5-1 and J usage is TRBJ1-1; 12 bases fit TRBD1. This CDR3 comprises 16 residues. Per the germline V gene, CDR1 is SGHRS and CDR2 is YFSETQ. The V gene end was trimmed by 0 bases and the J gene end by 11 bases; junction bases not matched to a gene: 11. The CDR3 reads CASSLDSGTGGLLAFF. The CDR3 nucleotides read TGCGCCAGCAGCTTGGACTCCGGGACAGGGGGCCTGCTGGCTTTCTTT.

The gene calls are TRBV29-1 and TRBJ2-5; no clear D gene. Germline CDR1 SQVTM, CDR2 ANQGSEA. The V end was cut by 5 bases, the J end by 2 bases, with 6 bases between. The length of the CDR3 is 11 residues. The DNA for the CDR3 is TGCAGCGTTACGCAGCAAGAGACCCAGTACTTC. Protein sequence: CSVTQQETQYF. The full variable domain, rest sourced from reference TRBV29-1 and TRBJ2-5, is SAVISQKPSRDICQRGTSLTIQCQVDSQVTMMFWYRQQPGQSLTLIATANQGSEATYESGFVIDKFPISRPNLTFSTLTVSNMSPEDSSIYLCSVTQQETQYFGPGTRLLVL.

This chain links TRBV21-1 with TRBJ1-6. TRBV21-1 is a recognized pseudogene. The CDR3 is made up of 16 amino acids. The chain's CDR3 is CASSKWRQSTYSPLHF. In nucleotides, the CDR3 is TGTGCCAGCAGCAAATGGCGGCAGTCCACCTATTCACCCCTCCACTTT.

This sequence joins TRBV7-2 and TRBJ2-2; no clear D. Germline CDR1 reads SGHTA; CDR2 reads FQGNSA. Trimming shortened V by 3 bases and J by 2 bases, and 7 bases separated the two germline ends. This CDR3 region has 14 residues. CDR3 nucleotides: TGTGCCAGCAGCTTGAACATTAACACCGGGGAGCTGTTTTTT. Protein sequence: CASSLNINTGELFF.

In its sample, this clonotype was seen a few times. The chain recombines TRBV13 with TRBJ2-6, with 8 bases aligning to TRBD2. The V gene end was trimmed by 5 bases and the J gene end by 0 bases; junction bases not matched to a gene: 6. The CDR3 sequence is 17 residues long. The germline V gene encodes CDR1 PRHDT and CDR2 FYEKMQ (reference sequence). The CDR3 protein is CASSPRGGASGANVLTF. CDR3 DNA sequence: TGTGCCAGCAGCCCCCGGGGGGGGGCCTCTGGGGCCAACGTCCTGACTTTC.

In this sample, this clonotype turned up a few times. V usage is TRBV6-5 and J usage is TRBJ1-2; no firm D call. This CDR3 region has 12 residues. CDR1 is MNHEY and CDR2 is SVGAGI in the germline V gene. Trimming shortened V by 6 bases and J by 7 bases, and 12 bases separated the two germline ends. The CDR3 coding sequence is TGTGCCAGCAGGCGGGGATTGGGTGGCTACACCTTC. Translated: CASRRGLGGYTF.

Only a few counts were recorded for this clonotype. The chain combines TRBV12-3 or TRBV12-4 with TRBJ2-6; D might be TRBD2 (5 bases). The CDR3 runs 15 residues. V was cut by 4 bases and J by 0 bases, with 7 bases left in between. The DNA for the CDR3 is TGTGCCAGCAGTTCGGGGTACTCTGGGGCCAACGTCCTGACTTTC. This sequence encodes CASSSGYSGANVLTF.

At least ten counts were recorded for this clonotype. V is TRBV27 and J is TRBJ1-4; D is undetermined. V gave up 2 bases and J gave up 5 bases, with 9 bases separating them. The CDR3 has 14 residues. The germline V gene encodes CDR1 MNHEY and CDR2 SMNVEV (reference sequence). CDR3 residues: CASSLGTDNEKLFF. The CDR3 region has the DNA TGTGCCAGCAGTTTAGGAACAGACAATGAAAAACTGTTTTTT.

This clonotype has a count of ten or more. The V gene is TRBV6-2 or TRBV6-3, the J gene TRBJ1-2; D not resolved. Germline assignment: CDR1 MNHEY and CDR2 SVGEGT. CDR3 length: 13 residues. V was clipped by 4 bases and J by 4 bases, with 10 bases between them. CDR3 sequence: CASSSARSYGYTF. Written as DNA, the CDR3 is TGTGCCAGCAGTTCCGCCAGGAGCTATGGCTACACCTTC.

In this sample, this clonotype turned up once. The chain combines TRBV21-1 with TRBJ2-1; TRBD1, the table's D call, was not compared with the DNA. TRBV21-1 is a documented pseudogene. The CDR3 loop spans 14 amino acids. CDR3 loop: CASSKSVPHNEQFF. CDR3 nucleotide sequence: TGTGCCAGCAGCAAGAGCGTGCCCCACAATGAGCAGTTCTTC.

CDR3 region: CASSLEDHYEQYF. The CDR3 DNA is TGTGCCAGCAGCTTAGAAGATCACTACGAGCAGTACTTC. V usage is TRBV11-3 and J usage is TRBJ2-7; D is ambiguous. V was clipped by 0 bases and J by 3 bases, with 6 bases between them. Germline V gene sequence: CDR1 SGHNT, CDR2 YENEEA. The CDR3 spans 13 residues.

This clonotype has just a few counts. One end of the junction does not line up with germline, which may come from a read error. The rearrangement uses TRBV6-2 or TRBV6-3 and TRBJ2-3; maybe TRBD2 (6 bases). CDR1 and CDR2 from the germline V gene are MNHEY and SVGEGT. CDR3 length: 11 amino acids. The CDR3 DNA follows: TGTGCCAGCAGCCTCCGGGACTTAGCCCATTTT. It is translated as CASSLRDLAHF.

The chain is built from TRBV20-1 and TRBJ1-5; no firm D call. Germline V gene lookup returns CDR1 DFQATT and CDR2 SNEGSKA (reference sequence). The ends were cut back, 2 bases at V and 7 bases at J, with 12 bases in the middle. This CDR3 contains 13 residues. CDR3: CSARLGPAQPQHF. CDR3 bases: TGCAGTGCTAGATTGGGTCCCGCGCAGCCCCAGCATTTT.

Notes on this clonotype: Possible read error: a much larger clone is one base away. The V gene is TRBV7-9, the J gene TRBJ2-5, with D possibly TRBD2 on 5 matching bases. This CDR3 comprises 14 residues. Per germline, CDR1 SEHNR and CDR2 FQNEAQ (reference sequence). The chain's CDR3 is CASSANGLQVTQYF. CDR3 DNA sequence: TGTGCCAGCAGCGCGAACGGACTCCAAGTGACCCAGTACTTC.

This clonotype has only a few counts. The V and J genes are TRBV5-1 and TRBJ2-7; the match to TRBD1 covers 11 bases. The germline CDR1 and CDR2 sequences are SGHRS and YFSETQ. Trimming cost V 0 bases and J 3 bases; bases outside gene matches: 5. The CDR3 is 16 amino acids. CDR3 DNA: TGCGCCAGCAGCTTGGATACGGGACAGGGGGGCTACGAGCAGTACTTC. Its protein is CASSLDTGQGGYEQYF.

Many counts were recorded for this clonotype. This chain joins TRBV20-1 and TRBJ1-2; D is ambiguous. CDR3 length: 9 residues. V shed 3 bases and J shed 5 bases, with 1 base lying between them. The V gene's germline CDR1 is DFQATT and CDR2 SNEGSKA (reference sequence). CDR3 in amino acids: CSASYGYTF. CDR3 sequence (DNA): TGCAGTGCTAGTTATGGCTACACCTTC.

This clonotype was picked up many times. The V gene is TRBV6-2 or TRBV6-3, the J gene TRBJ2-1, with 10 bases lining up with TRBD2. Germline V gene data show CDR1 as MNHEY and CDR2 as SVGEGT. The CDR3 length is 15 residues. After removal of 6 bases from V and 5 bases from J, the junction contained 7 bases not matched to a gene. The DNA of the CDR3 is TGTGCCAGCAGCCCAGCGGGGGGGCCGCACAATGAGCAGTTCTTC. This sequence encodes CASSPAGGPHNEQFF.

The genes are TRBV12-3 or TRBV12-4 and TRBJ1-6; perhaps TRBD1 as D (6 bases). CDR3 length: 14 amino acids. The V and J ends lost 5 bases and 9 bases respectively, with 14 bases between them. The CDR3: CASSLRQAISPLHF. The CDR3 nucleotides are TGTGCCAGCAGTCTTAGACAGGCAATTTCACCCCTCCACTTT.

This clonotype was recorded many times. At one end, the junction sequence differs from germline, possibly due to a read error. The chain combines TRBV6-5 with TRBJ2-5; no clear D. The CDR3 runs to 15 residues. Germline CDR1 is MNHEY and CDR2 is SVGAGI. The CDR3: CASSYRWAVQDTQYF. Written as DNA, the CDR3 is TGTGCCAGCAGTTACCGATGGGCAGTCCAAGATACCCAGTACTTC.

A few counts support this clonotype. The gene calls are TRBV5-1 and TRBJ2-7; 7 bases agree with TRBD1. V lost 0 bases to trimming and J lost 4 bases; unmatched junction nucleotides: 1. The CDR3 consists of 13 residues. Germline assignment: CDR1 SGHRS and CDR2 YFSETQ. DNA of the CDR3: TGCGCCAGCAGCTTGGAGGGGGCTTACGAGCAGTACTTC. As protein: CASSLEGAYEQYF.

This clonotype came up many times. This chain links TRBV27 with TRBJ1-1; tentatively, D is TRBD1 (5 bases). Germline V gene lookup returns CDR1 MNHEY and CDR2 SMNVEV (reference sequence). Trimming took off 3 bases at V and 1 base at J, with 9 bases between the two ends. CDR3 length: 14 residues. The CDR3 DNA sequence: TGTGCCAGCAGTTTGGACACCAAGAACACTGAAGCTTTCTTT. Its translation is CASSLDTKNTEAFF.

In its sample, this clonotype was seen many times. The chain is built from TRBV5-5 and TRBJ1-1; D possibly corresponds to TRBD1 (5 bases). With 4 bases removed from V and 4 bases from J, the gap between germline ends came to 11 bases. In germline, CDR1 is SGHKS, CDR2 YYEKEE (reference sequence). The CDR3 is 13 residues long. CDR3 nucleotide sequence: TGTGCCAGCAGCAACCTACAGGCCACTGAAGCTTTCTTT. The encoded protein is CASSNLQATEAFF.

The chain combines TRBV18 with TRBJ1-4, with D maybe TRBD1 (6 bases). V dropped 2 bases and J dropped 3 bases, with 10 bases sitting between them. This CDR3 is 15 amino acids long. Per the germline V gene, CDR1 is KGHSH and CDR2 is LQKENI. CDR3 amino acids: CASSPSGQPNEKLFF. DNA of the CDR3: TGTGCCAGCTCACCATCGGGACAACCTAATGAAAAACTGTTTTTT.

The chain is built from TRBV30 and TRBJ2-3; 7 nucleotides match TRBD2. The germline V gene has CDR1 GTSNPN and CDR2 SVGIG (reference sequence). Losses at the gene ends were 0 bases for V and 5 bases for J; bases not matched to a gene: 2. CDR3 length equals 13 residues. CDR3 protein: CAWSVLAKDTQYF. CDR3 DNA sequence: TGTGCCTGGAGTGTACTAGCGAAAGATACGCAGTATTTT.

V usage is TRBV19 and J usage is TRBJ1-2; D call uncertain. CDR3 size: 12 residues. Deletions cut 1 base from V and 7 bases from J, with 7 bases between. The germline V gene has CDR1 LNHDA and CDR2 SQIVND (reference sequence). CDR3 amino acids: CASSIGVSGYTF. CDR3 coding DNA: TGTGCCAGTAGTATAGGGGTTTCTGGCTACACCTTC.